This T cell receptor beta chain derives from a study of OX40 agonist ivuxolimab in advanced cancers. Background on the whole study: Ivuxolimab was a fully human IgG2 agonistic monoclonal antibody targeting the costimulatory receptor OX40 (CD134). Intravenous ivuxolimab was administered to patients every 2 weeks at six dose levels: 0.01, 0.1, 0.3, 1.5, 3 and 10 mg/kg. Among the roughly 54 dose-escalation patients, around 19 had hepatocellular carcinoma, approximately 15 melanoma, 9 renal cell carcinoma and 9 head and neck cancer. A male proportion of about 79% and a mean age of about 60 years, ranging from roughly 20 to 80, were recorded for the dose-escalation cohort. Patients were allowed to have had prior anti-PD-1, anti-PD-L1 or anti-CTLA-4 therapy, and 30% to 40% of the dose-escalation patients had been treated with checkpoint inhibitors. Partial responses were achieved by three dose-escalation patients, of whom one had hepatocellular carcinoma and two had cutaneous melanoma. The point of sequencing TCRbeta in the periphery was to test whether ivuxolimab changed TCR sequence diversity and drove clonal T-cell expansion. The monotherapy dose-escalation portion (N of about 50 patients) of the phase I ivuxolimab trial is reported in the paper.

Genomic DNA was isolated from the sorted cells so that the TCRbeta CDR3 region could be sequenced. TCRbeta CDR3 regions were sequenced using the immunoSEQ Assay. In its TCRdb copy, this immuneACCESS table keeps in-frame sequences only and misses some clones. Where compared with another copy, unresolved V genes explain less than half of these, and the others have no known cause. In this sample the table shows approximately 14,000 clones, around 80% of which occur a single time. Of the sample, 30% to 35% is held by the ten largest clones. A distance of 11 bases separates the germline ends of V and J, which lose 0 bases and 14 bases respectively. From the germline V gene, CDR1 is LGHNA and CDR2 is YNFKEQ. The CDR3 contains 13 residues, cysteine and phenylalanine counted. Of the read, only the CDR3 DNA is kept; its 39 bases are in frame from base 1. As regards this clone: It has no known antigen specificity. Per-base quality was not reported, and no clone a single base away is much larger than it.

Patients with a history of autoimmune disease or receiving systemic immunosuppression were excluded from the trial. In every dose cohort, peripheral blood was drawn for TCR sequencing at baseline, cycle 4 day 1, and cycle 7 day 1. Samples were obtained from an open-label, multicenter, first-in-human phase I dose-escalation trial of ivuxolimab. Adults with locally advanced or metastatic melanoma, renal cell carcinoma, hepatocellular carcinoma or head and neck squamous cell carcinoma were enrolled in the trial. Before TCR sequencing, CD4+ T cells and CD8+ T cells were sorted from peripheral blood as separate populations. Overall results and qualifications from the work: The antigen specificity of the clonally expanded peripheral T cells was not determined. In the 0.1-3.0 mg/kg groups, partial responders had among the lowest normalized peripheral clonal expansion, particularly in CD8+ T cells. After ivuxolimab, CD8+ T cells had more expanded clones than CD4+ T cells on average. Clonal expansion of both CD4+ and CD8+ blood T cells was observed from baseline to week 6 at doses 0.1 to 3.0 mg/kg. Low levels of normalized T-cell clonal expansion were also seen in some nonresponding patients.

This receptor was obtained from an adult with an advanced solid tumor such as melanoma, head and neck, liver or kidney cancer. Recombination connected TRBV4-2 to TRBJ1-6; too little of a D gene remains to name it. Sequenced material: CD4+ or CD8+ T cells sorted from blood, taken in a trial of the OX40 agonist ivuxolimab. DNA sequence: TGTGCCAGCAGCCAAGAGGAGGAGCCGGCCCTCCACTTT. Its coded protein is CASSQEEEPALHF.